This TCR beta chain was recovered during a study of CXCR3-negative and CXCR3-positive naive CD8 T cells. In preparing the TRB cDNA libraries, 5' RACE with UMI labels was used. Reprocessing the 5' RACE reads, TCRdb reports a single entry for every CDR3 protein and omits DNA. The sample has 41,000 or so distinct CDR3 sequences. Germline V CDR1 and CDR2: SQVTM, ANQGSEA. This CDR3 is built from 14 residues. Naive CD8+ T cells displayed a CD45RO-CCR7+CD27+CD95- phenotype. The V gene is TRBV29-1, the J gene TRBJ2-5; TCRdb indicates TRBD1, and absent DNA this call remains unverified. The sample consisted of naive CXCR3- CD8+ T cells from blood. Subset noted: CD45RO-CCR7+CD27+CD95- naive CD8+ T cells lacking CXCR3 (TNR3-). This sequence originates from a human donor in good health. Some clones in this sample may be carry-over from other donors' samples. CDR3 sequence reads: CSVVLTGVQETQYF.